A selection of T cell receptor beta chains follows, all from one sample in a study of human T cells and chemical hapten exposure. TCRdb ran MiXCR on the RACE reads and lists one entry per CDR3 protein. The table shows 100,000 to 120,000 distinct CDR3 sequences, with about 34% occurring only once. Material: whole blood, obtained in connection with sensitization to the hapten diphenylcyclopropenone (DPC). The receptors originated from a man aged 40-49 years with alopecia areata. Some clones in this sample may be carry-over from other donors' samples. Each CDR3 is given with its conserved first and last residue. Each record gives: clone size, J gene, D gene, V gene, CDR3 DNA, CDR3 protein. A D gene is named only where the DNA matches it firmly. A row's size may be missing; if present it is once, few, many or a size class.

>.|TRBJ2-4|.|TRBV5-5
TGTGCCAGCAGCTTGGTGTCCGGATCCAAAAACATTCAGTACTTC
CASSLVSGSKNIQYF
>few|TRBJ2-3|TRBD2|TRBV9
TGTGCCAGCAGCGTAATGACCAGCGGGAGGAAATCAGATACGCAGTATTTT
CASSVMTSGRKSDTQYF
>.|TRBJ2-5|.|TRBV27
TGTGCCAGCAGTCCCGAGGGGGGCGAAGAGACCCAGTACTTC
CASSPEGGEETQYF
>few|TRBJ1-1|.|TRBV6-2/TRBV6-3
TGTGCCAGCAGTCCACCACCCCGGGCAAGTAACACTGAAGCTTTCTTT
CASSPPPRASNTEAFF
>few|TRBJ1-1|.|TRBV12-3/TRBV12-4
TGTGCCAGCAGTCCGGACACTGAAGCTTTCTTT
CASSPDTEAFF
>.|TRBJ2-5|TRBD2|TRBV5-4
TGTGCCAGCAGCTTGGGACTAGCGGGAGGGGAGCAAGAGACCCAGTACTTC
CASSLGLAGGEQETQYF
>.|TRBJ2-1|TRBD2|TRBV4-3
TGCGCCAGCAGCCAGAGACCCGGACTAGCGGATTACAATGAGCAGTTCTTC
CASSQRPGLADYNEQFF
>few|TRBJ1-5|.|TRBV7-3
TGTGCCAGCACCCAACAGGGAATAAGTTTGAGCAATCAGCCCCAGCATTTT
CASTQQGISLSNQPQHF
>.|TRBJ2-2|.|TRBV18
TGTGCCAGCTCACCATGGGAGAAGGGGCTCGAGAACACCGGGGAGCTGTTTTTT
CASSPWEKGLENTGELFF
>few|TRBJ2-3|.|TRBV7-2
TGTGCCAGCAGAACGGGACCGATGCTCACAGATACGCAGTATTTT
CASRTGPMLTDTQYF
>.|TRBJ1-1|.|TRBV28
TGTGCCAGCGGGCTGTTAGGGAACACTGAAGCTTTCTTT
CASGLLGNTEAFF
>few|TRBJ2-1|.|TRBV5-4
TGTGCCAGCAGCTTGGGGAGGGGTGCGGACAATGAGCAGTTCTTC
CASSLGRGADNEQFF
>.|TRBJ2-1|TRBD2|TRBV24-1
TGTGCCACCAGTGATTACATAGCGGGAGGGCCCGGCTACAATGAGCAGTTCTTC
CATSDYIAGGPGYNEQFF
>.|TRBJ2-7|TRBD1|TRBV2
TGTGCCAGCAGCCCCGACAGGGTTCGCTCCTACGAGCAGTACTTC
CASSPDRVRSYEQYF
>few|TRBJ2-3|TRBD2|TRBV20-1
TGCAGTGCTAGAGTCATCCTAGCGGGAGTTGCAGATACGCAGTATTTT
CSARVILAGVADTQYF